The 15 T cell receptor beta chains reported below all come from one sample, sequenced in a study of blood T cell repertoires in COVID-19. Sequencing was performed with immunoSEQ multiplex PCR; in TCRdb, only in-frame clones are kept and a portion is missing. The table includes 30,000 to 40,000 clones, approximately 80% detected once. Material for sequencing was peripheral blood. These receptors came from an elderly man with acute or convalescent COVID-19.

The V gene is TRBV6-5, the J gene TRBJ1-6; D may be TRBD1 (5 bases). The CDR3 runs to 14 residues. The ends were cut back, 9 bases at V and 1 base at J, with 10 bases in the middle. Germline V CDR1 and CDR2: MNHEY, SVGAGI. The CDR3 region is CASRGLSYNSPLHF. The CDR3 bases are TGTGCCAGTAGGGGTTTGTCCTATAATTCACCCCTCCACTTT.

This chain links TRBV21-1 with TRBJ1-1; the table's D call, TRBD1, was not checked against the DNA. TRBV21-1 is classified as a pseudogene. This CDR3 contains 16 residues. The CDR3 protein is CASSKYRGRGNTEAFF. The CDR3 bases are TGTGCCAGCAGCAAATATAGGGGGCGCGGGAACACTGAAGCTTTCTTT.

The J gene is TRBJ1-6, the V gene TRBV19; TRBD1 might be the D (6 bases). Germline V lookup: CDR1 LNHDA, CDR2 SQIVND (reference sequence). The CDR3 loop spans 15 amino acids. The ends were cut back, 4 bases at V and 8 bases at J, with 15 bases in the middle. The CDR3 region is CASSTQGPWDSPLHF. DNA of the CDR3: TGTGCCAGTAGTACACAGGGACCTTGGGATTCACCCCTCCACTTT.

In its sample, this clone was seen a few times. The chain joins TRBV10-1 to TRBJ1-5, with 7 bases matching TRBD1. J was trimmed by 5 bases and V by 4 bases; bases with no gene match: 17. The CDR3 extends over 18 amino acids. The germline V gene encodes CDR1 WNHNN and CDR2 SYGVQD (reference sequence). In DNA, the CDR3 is TGCGCCAGCAGTGTATTTGAGGGGGCCGTAAAGCTCTATCAGCCCCAGCATTTT. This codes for CASSVFEGAVKLYQPQHF.

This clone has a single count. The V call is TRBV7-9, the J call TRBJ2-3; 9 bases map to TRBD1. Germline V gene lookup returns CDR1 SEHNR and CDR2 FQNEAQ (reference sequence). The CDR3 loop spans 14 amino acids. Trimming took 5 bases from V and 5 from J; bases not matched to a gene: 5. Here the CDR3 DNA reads TGTGCCAGCAGCCGGGACAGGGCGAGAGATACGCAGTATTTT. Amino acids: CASSRDRARDTQYF.

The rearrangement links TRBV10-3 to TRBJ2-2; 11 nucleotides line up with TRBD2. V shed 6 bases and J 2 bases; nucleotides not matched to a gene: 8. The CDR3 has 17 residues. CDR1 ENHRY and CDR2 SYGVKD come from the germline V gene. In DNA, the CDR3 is TGTGCCATCAGAGCAGGTAGCGGGAGGGATAACACCGGGGAGCTGTTTTTT. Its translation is CAIRAGSGRDNTGELFF.

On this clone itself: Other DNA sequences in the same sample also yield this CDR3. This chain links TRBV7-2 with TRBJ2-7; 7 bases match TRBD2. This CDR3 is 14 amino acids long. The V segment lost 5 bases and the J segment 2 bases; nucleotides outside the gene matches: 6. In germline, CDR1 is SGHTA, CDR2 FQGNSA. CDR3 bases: TGTGCCAGCAGCCCCCCGGGGGGAACCTACGAGCAGTACTTC. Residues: CASSPPGGTYEQYF.

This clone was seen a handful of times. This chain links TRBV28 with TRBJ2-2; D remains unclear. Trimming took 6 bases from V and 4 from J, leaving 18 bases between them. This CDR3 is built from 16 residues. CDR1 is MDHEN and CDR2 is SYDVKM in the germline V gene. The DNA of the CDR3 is TGTGCCAGCAGCACCAGCACCTCGGCGGCCACCGGGGAGCTGTTTTTT. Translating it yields CASSTSTSAATGELFF.

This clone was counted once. The DNA of the CDR3 is TGTGCCAGCAGCTTGGACGGGACTAACAAACAAGAGACCCAGTACTTC. It yields the protein CASSLDGTNKQETQYF. The chain carries TRBV5-5 and TRBJ2-5, with 7 nucleotides matching TRBD2. The V gene's germline CDR1 is SGHKS and CDR2 YYEKEE (reference sequence). This CDR3 comprises 16 residues. J lost 2 bases, V lost 0 bases, and 7 bases had no gene match.

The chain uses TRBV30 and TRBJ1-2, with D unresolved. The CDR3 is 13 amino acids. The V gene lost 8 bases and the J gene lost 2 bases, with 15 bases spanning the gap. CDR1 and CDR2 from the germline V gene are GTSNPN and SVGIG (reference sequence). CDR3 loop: CATSRVWNYGYTF. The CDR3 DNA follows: TGTGCCACTAGTAGGGTATGGAACTATGGCTACACCTTC.

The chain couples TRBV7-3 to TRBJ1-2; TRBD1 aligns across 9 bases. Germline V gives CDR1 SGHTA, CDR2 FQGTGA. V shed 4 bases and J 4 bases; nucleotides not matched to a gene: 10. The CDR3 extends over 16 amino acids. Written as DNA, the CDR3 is TGTGCCAGCAGCTCCGCACAGGGGGCGCTGAGCTATGGCTACACCTTC. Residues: CASSSAQGALSYGYTF.

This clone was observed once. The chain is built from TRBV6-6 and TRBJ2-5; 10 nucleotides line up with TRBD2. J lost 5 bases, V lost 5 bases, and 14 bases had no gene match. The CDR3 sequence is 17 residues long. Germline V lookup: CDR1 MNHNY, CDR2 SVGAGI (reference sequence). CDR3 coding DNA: TGTGCCAGCAGTCCTTGGGTGAGCGGGAGGGATATTGAGACCCAGTACTTC. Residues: CASSPWVSGRDIETQYF.

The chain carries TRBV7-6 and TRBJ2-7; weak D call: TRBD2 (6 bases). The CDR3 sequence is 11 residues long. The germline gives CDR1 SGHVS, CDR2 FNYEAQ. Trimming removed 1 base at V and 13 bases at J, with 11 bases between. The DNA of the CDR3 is TGTGCCAGCAGCTTAGGTGGGGACTTCTACTTC. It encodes CASSLGGDFYF.

CDR3 region: CASSLEWQGRRNTIYF. Written as DNA, the CDR3 is TGCGCCAGCAGCTTGGAATGGCAGGGAAGAAGAAACACCATATATTTT. The V and J genes are TRBV5-1 and TRBJ1-3; TRBD1 is a possible D gene (5 bases). The germline V gene encodes CDR1 SGHRS and CDR2 YFSETQ. Deletions cut 0 bases from V and 5 bases from J, with 15 bases between. CDR3 length: 16 residues.

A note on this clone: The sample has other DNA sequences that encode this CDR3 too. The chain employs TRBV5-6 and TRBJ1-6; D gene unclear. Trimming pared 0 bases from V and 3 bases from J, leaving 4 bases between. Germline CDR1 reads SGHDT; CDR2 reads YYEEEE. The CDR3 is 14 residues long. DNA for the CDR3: TGTGCCAGCAGCTTGGCCGGCTATAATTCACCCCTCCACTTT. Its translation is CASSLAGYNSPLHF.